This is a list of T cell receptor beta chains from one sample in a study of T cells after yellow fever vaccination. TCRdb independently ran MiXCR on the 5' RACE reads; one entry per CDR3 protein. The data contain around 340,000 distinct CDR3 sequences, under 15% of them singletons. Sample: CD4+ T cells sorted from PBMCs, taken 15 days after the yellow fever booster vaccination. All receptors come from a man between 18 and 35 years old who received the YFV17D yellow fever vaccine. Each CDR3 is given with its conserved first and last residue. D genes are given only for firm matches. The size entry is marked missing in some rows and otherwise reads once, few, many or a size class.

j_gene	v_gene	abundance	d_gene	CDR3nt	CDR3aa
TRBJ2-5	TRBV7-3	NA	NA	TGTGCCAGCAGCTTAAACTGGGGGGAGACCCAGTACTTC	CASSLNWGETQYF
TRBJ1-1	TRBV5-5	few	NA	TGTGCCAGCAGCTTGACACCCAGGGGAGAGGGCACTGAAGCTTTCTTT	CASSLTPRGEGTEAFF
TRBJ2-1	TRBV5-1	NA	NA	TGCGCCAGCAGCTTGGAAGTTAGGACCTCACCCAATGAGCAGTTCTTC	CASSLEVRTSPNEQFF
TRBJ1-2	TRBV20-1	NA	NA	TGCAGTGCACCGGGCCAAGCGGGCGCGGACTATGGCTACACCTTC	CSAPGQAGADYGYTF
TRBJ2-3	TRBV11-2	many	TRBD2	TGTGCCAGCAGCCCCCGGACTAGCGGGGGGGCGGGGGATACGCAGTATTTT	CASSPRTSGGAGDTQYF
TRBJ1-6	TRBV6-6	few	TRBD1	TGTGCCAGCAGTTATTGGACAGGGACCAATTCACCCCTCCACTTT	CASSYWTGTNSPLHF
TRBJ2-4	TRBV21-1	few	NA	TGTGCCAGCAGCAAAGGACAGAGCTGGAACATTCAGTACTTC	CASSKGQSWNIQYF
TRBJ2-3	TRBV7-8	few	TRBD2	TGTGCCAGCAGCCCTAGACTAGCGGGGACCACAGATACGCAGTATTTT	CASSPRLAGTTDTQYF
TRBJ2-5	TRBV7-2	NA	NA	TGTGCCAGCAGCTTAGTCAGGGGAGGTTGGGAGACCCAGTACTTC	CASSLVRGGWETQYF
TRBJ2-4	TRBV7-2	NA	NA	TGTGCCAGCAGCGGGCCAGGGACGAAATTAAGAGACATTCAGTACTTC	CASSGPGTKLRDIQYF
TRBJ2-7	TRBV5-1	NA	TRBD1	TGCGCCAGCAGCGGGGGGACAGGTCCCCTCTACGAGCAGTACTTC	CASSGGTGPLYEQYF
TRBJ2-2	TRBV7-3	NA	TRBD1	TGTGCCAGCAGCTTGGACAGGGGGGAGCTGTTTTTT	CASSLDRGELFF
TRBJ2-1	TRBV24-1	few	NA	TGTGCCACCAGTGATTTGGCAGGGAGCTCCTACAATGAGCAGTTCTTC	CATSDLAGSSYNEQFF
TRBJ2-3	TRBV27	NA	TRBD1	TGTGCCAGCAGTCGTAGAGCCGGGACAGGGGCAGATACGCAGTATTTT	CASSRRAGTGADTQYF
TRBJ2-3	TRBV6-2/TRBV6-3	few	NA	TGTGCCAGCAGTGACAGACCTGCGGATACGCAGTATTTT	CASSDRPADTQYF
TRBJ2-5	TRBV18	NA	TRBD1	TGTGCCAGCTCACGACTTGGACAGGGCCAAGAGACCCAGTACTTC	CASSRLGQGQETQYF
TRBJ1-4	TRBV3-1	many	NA	TGTGCCAGCAGCCAAGCGCGTGTAACTAATGAAAAACTGTTTTTT	CASSQARVTNEKLFF
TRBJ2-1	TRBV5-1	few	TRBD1	TGCGCCAGCAGCTTGGGAGGACAGGGCTACAATGAGCAGTTCTTC	CASSLGGQGYNEQFF